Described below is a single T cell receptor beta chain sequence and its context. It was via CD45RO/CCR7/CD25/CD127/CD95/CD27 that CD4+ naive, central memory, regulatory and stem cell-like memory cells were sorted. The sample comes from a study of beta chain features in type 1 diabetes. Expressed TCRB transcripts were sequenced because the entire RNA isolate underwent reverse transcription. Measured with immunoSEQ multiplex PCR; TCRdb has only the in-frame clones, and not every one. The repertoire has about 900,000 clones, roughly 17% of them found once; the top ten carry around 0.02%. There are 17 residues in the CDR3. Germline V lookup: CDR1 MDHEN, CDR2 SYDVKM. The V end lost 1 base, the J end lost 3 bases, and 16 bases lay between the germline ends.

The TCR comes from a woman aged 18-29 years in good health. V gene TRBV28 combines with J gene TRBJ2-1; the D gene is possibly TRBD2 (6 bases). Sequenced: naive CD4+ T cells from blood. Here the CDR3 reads CASSLYGPGAYYNEQFF. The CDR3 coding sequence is TGTGCCAGCAGTTTATATGGGCCGGGAGCCTACTACAATGAGCAGTTCTTC.